This T cell receptor (beta chain) was sequenced during a study of blood T cell repertoires in COVID-19. Study details: Sources were T cells, B-cell-depleted T cells, or PBMCs; the material itself was cDNA or gDNA.

CDR3 length: 13 residues. V gave up 6 bases and J gave up 4 bases, with 10 bases separating them. Methods used by the authors: Nucleated cell counts were estimated from reference gene primer amplification. Measured with immunoSEQ multiplex PCR; TCRdb has only the in-frame clones, and not every one. V, J and clone size are those of that table, while D and trimming were read from the DNA. This sample has 88,000 or so clones; approximately 86% occur once, and the top ten carry less than 9%. The source of this sequence is a man in his sixties with acute or convalescent COVID-19. The sequenced sample consisted of peripheral blood. The V gene is TRBV12-3 or TRBV12-4, the J gene TRBJ1-3; D ambiguous. The DNA of the CDR3 is TGTGCCAGCAGCCAAGACAAGGGAAACACCATATATTTT. Translated: CASSQDKGNTIYF.